The next 23 T cell receptor beta chains were all read from a single sample in a study of control samples from healthy donors and cancer patients. The table came from immunoSEQ multiplex PCR; TCRdb's copy has only in-frame clones and leaves some out. This repertoire shows 350,000 to 450,000 clones, around nine tenths found once; its top ten account for around 6.4%. The sequenced sample was PBMCs. The receptors shown here come from a middle-aged man with head and neck cancer.

The V gene is TRBV30, the J gene TRBJ1-5; D remains unclear. V was shortened by 0 bases and J by 2 bases, with 5 bases between the two germline ends. The germline gives CDR1 GTSNPN, CDR2 SVGIG (reference sequence). The CDR3 runs to 13 residues. CDR3 nucleotide sequence: TGTGCCTGGAGTGTCAGGCGCAATCAGCCCCAGCATTTT. Its translation: CAWSVRRNQPQHF.

The chain employs TRBV27 and TRBJ2-2; 11 nucleotides align to TRBD1. This CDR3 region has 16 residues. V was pared by 5 bases and J by 4 bases, with 6 bases of the junction left unmatched. In germline, CDR1 is MNHEY, CDR2 SMNVEV (reference sequence). Written as DNA, the CDR3 is TGTGCCAGCAGTAAGGACAGGGGGCCCGCCACCGGGGAGCTGTTTTTT. It codes for CASSKDRGPATGELFF.

The gene calls are TRBV4-3 and TRBJ2-1, with TRBD1 as a possible D gene (6 bases). Trimming removed 5 bases at V and 6 bases at J, with 17 bases between. CDR1 and CDR2 (germline): LGHNA, YSLEER. The CDR3 covers 15 residues. CDR3 protein: CASSAEGVQFNEQFF. CDR3 in DNA: TGCGCCAGCAGCGCCGAGGGGGTCCAATTCAATGAGCAGTTCTTC.

Note on this clone: This same CDR3 is encoded by further DNA sequences in the sample. The genes are TRBV29-1 and TRBJ2-7, with TRBD2 identical over 12 bases. The CDR3 is 16 residues long. In germline, CDR1 is SQVTM, CDR2 ANQGSEA. After removal of 3 bases from V and 0 bases from J, the junction contained 6 bases not matched to a gene. This CDR3 reads CSVDGLAGYGSYEQYF. The DNA of the CDR3 is TGCAGCGTTGATGGACTAGCGGGATACGGCTCCTACGAGCAGTACTTC.

V gene TRBV28 combines with J gene TRBJ1-1; 7 positions match TRBD1. Germline loops: CDR1 MDHEN, CDR2 SYDVKM. J lost 6 bases, V lost 6 bases, and 7 bases had no gene match. This CDR3 has 13 residues. CDR3 amino acids: CASRETGEAEAFF. CDR3 bases: TGTGCCAGCAGGGAAACAGGGGAGGCTGAAGCTTTCTTT. Filled out from reference TRBV28 and TRBJ1-1, the complete variable domain reads DVKVTQSSRYLVKRTGEKVFLECVQDMDHENMFWYRQDPGLGLRLIYFSYDVKMKEKGDIPEGYSVSREKKERFSLILESASTNQTSMYLCASRETGEAEAFFGQGTRLTVV.

The CDR3 reads CATSDSGSTGELFF. CDR3 sequence (DNA): TGTGCCACCAGTGATTCCGGGTCAACCGGGGAGCTGTTTTTT. The J gene is TRBJ2-2, the V gene TRBV24-1; the D is unclear. Germline V gives CDR1 KGHDR, CDR2 SFDVKD. The length of the CDR3 is 14 residues. Deletions cut 2 bases from V and 5 bases from J, with 8 bases between.

Concerning this clone itself: The same CDR3 arises from other DNA sequences in this sample as well. The chain recombines TRBV30 with TRBJ1-1, with D possibly TRBD1 on 5 matching bases. V lost 2 bases, J lost 8 bases, and 9 bases lay in between. The CDR3 has 11 amino acids. Germline CDR1 GTSNPN, CDR2 SVGIG (reference sequence). The CDR3 coding sequence is TGTGCCTGGAGTCTTCGGGGCGAAGCTTTCTTT. Protein: CAWSLRGEAFF. Full variable domain (remainder filled in from reference TRBV30 and TRBJ1-1): SQTIHQWPATLVQPVGSPLSLECTVEGTSNPNLYWYRQAAGRGLQLLFYSVGIGQISSEVPQNLSASRPQDRQFILSSKKLLLSDSGFYLCAWSLRGEAFFGQGTRLTVV.

The gene calls are TRBV7-3 and TRBJ1-2, with D perhaps matching TRBD1 (5 bases). Trimming pared 2 bases from V and 8 bases from J, leaving 9 bases between. The germline V gene has CDR1 SGHTA and CDR2 FQGTGA. This CDR3 is 12 amino acids long. As DNA, the CDR3 is TGTGCCAGCAGCTTAGGGGGGACCGGCTACACCTTC. Protein: CASSLGGTGYTF. Combining the CDR3 with reference TRBV7-3 and TRBJ1-2 gives the whole variable domain GAGVSQTPSNKVTEKGKYVELRCDPISGHTALYWYRQSLGQGPEFLIYFQGTGAADDSGLPNDRFFAVRPEGSVSTLKIQRTERGDSAVYLCASSLGGTGYTFGSGTRLTVV.

The rearrangement links TRBV28 to TRBJ2-6, with 8 bases that match TRBD2. Looked up from germline, CDR1 is MDHEN and CDR2 is SYDVKM. The CDR3 totals 18 residues. The V and J ends lost 3 bases and 0 bases, in that order; junction bases with no gene match: 7. CDR3 sequence (DNA): TGTGCCAGCAGTTTGTTGAGCGGGGGTGACTCTGGGGCCAACGTCCTGACTTTC. Protein: CASSLLSGGDSGANVLTF.

This rearrangement joins TRBV3-1 (or the pseudogene TRBV3-2) to TRBJ1-2; D remains unclear. Germline CDR1 reads LGHDT; CDR2 reads YNNKEL (reference sequence). V gave up 3 bases and J gave up 4 bases, with 15 bases separating them. This CDR3 spans 15 amino acids. CDR3 nucleotides: TGTGCCAGCAGCCACGCAACCCCCTGGGCCTATGGCTACACCTTC. Amino acids: CASSHATPWAYGYTF.

This clone was detected only once. This chain connects TRBV6-1 to TRBJ1-6, with no clear D. The CDR3 length is 14 residues. Trimming pared 2 bases from V and 9 bases from J, leaving 11 bases between. Germline CDR1 MNHNS, CDR2 SASEGT. For the CDR3, the DNA is TGTGCCAGCAGTGAACGGCCTTATGTTTCACCCCTCCACTTT. This sequence encodes CASSERPYVSPLHF.

This sequence joins TRBV11-2 and TRBJ2-6; D remains unclear. The V gene lost 3 bases and the J gene lost 0 bases, with 6 bases spanning the gap. The CDR3 runs to 15 residues. Per germline, CDR1 SGHAT and CDR2 FQNNGV. The CDR3: CASSFRGSGANVLTF. The CDR3 bases are TGTGCCAGCAGCTTCCGTGGCTCTGGGGCCAACGTCCTGACTTTC. Looking up the rest from reference TRBV11-2 and TRBJ2-6 gives the full variable domain: EAGVAQSPRYKIIEKRQSVAFWCNPISGHATLYWYQQILGQGPKLLIQFQNNGVVDDSQLPKDRFSAERLKGVDSTLKIQPAKLEDSAVYLCASSFRGSGANVLTFGAGSRLTVL.

This clone was seen once. This chain connects TRBV4-2 to TRBJ2-7; 11 bases are shared with TRBD2. CDR3 length equals 14 residues. Germline V lookup: CDR1 LGHNA, CDR2 YNFKEQ. V dropped 4 bases and J dropped 4; count of bases not matched to a gene: 3. The CDR3 nucleotides read TGTGCCAGCAGCCGAGGACTAGCGGGTTACGAGCAGTACTTC. Its translation is CASSRGLAGYEQYF.

Regarding this clone: In the same sample, other DNA sequences code for this CDR3. The chain joins TRBV19 to TRBJ1-5; D gene unclear. The germline V gene has CDR1 LNHDA and CDR2 SQIVND (reference sequence). The CDR3 totals 15 residues. The V and J ends lost 5 bases and 0 bases respectively, with 11 bases between them. DNA of the CDR3: TGTGCCAGTAGTCTATGGACTGATAGCAATCAGCCCCAGCATTTT. Translation gives CASSLWTDSNQPQHF.

This chain uses TRBV4-3 with TRBJ1-1; 7 bases line up with TRBD1. Per the germline V gene, CDR1 is LGHNA and CDR2 is YSLEER. J lost 1 base, V lost 2 bases, and 4 bases had no gene match. The CDR3 is 15 residues long. The CDR3 nucleotides are TGCGCCAGCAGCCAATTACAGGGGACGAACACTGAAGCTTTCTTT. Translated: CASSQLQGTNTEAFF.

This clone came up once. This chain joins TRBV29-1 and TRBJ2-1; tentatively, D is TRBD1 or TRBD2 (5 bases each). Germline loops: CDR1 SQVTM, CDR2 ANQGSEA. V was clipped by 1 base and J by 6 bases, with 16 bases between them. This CDR3 is 15 amino acids long. The CDR3 DNA reads as TGCAGCGTTGAAGGGGACGGGGCCAGCCCCAATGAGCAGTTCTTC. It specifies CSVEGDGASPNEQFF.

The chain joins TRBV15 to TRBJ2-1; 8 bases fit TRBD2. The CDR3 is made up of 17 amino acids. V gave up 0 bases and J gave up 6 bases; unmatched junction bases: 10. Germline V CDR1 and CDR2: LNHNV, YYDKDF (reference sequence). The CDR3 is CATSRESSGRGFNEQFF. The CDR3, as DNA: TGTGCCACCAGCAGAGAATCCAGCGGGAGAGGGTTCAATGAGCAGTTCTTC.

This clone was seen only a few times. The CDR3 loop is CASSFRGEGLYGYTF. The CDR3 nucleotides are TGTGCCAGCAGCTTCAGGGGAGAGGGCCTCTATGGCTACACCTTC. The J gene is TRBJ1-2, the V gene TRBV7-2; a possible D gene is TRBD1 (6 bases). The V and J ends lost 3 bases and 4 bases respectively, with 15 bases between them. There are 15 residues in the CDR3. The V gene's germline CDR1 is SGHTA and CDR2 FQGNSA.

The chain recombines TRBV20-1 with TRBJ1-1; 7 bases map to TRBD1. Per the germline V gene, CDR1 is DFQATT and CDR2 is SNEGSKA (reference sequence). With 5 bases clipped from V and 8 bases from J, the junction kept 5 bases outside the gene matches. The length of the CDR3 is 11 residues. The CDR3 DNA reads as TGCAGTGCTTTTACAGGGGCCGAAGCTTTCTTT. Translating gives CSAFTGAEAFF.

This rearrangement joins TRBV28 to TRBJ1-5; D may be TRBD1 (6 bases). The CDR3 length is 14 residues. Germline V lookup: CDR1 MDHEN, CDR2 SYDVKM. The ends were cut back, 2 bases at V and 9 bases at J, with 14 bases in the middle. CDR3 sequence (DNA): TGTGCCAGCAGTTTAGTCGAAGGGGGGCGGCCCCAGCATTTT. This codes for CASSLVEGGRPQHF. Based on the CDR3 plus reference TRBV28 and TRBJ1-5, the full variable domain is DVKVTQSSRYLVKRTGEKVFLECVQDMDHENMFWYRQDPGLGLRLIYFSYDVKMKEKGDIPEGYSVSREKKERFSLILESASTNQTSMYLCASSLVEGGRPQHFGDGTRLSIL.

V is TRBV27 and J is TRBJ1-1; 7 bases agree with TRBD1. The V gene end was trimmed by 5 bases and the J gene end by 1 base; junction bases not matched to a gene: 1. Germline-derived CDR1 and CDR2 are MNHEY and SMNVEV (reference sequence). This CDR3 has 13 amino acids. DNA for the CDR3: TGTGCCAGCAGTGACAGGGCGAACACTGAAGCTTTCTTT. Its protein product is CASSDRANTEAFF.

The chain employs TRBV30 and TRBJ2-1; weak D call: TRBD1 (6 bases). The CDR3 spans 14 residues. CDR1 and CDR2 (germline): GTSNPN, SVGIG (reference sequence). The V end was cut by 1 base, the J end by 5 bases, with 12 bases between. CDR3 residues: CAWSAPGQHNEQFF. The CDR3 nucleotides read TGTGCCTGGAGTGCACCCGGACAGCACAATGAGCAGTTCTTC.

The J gene is TRBJ1-2, the V gene TRBV6-6; the match to TRBD1 covers 7 bases. Germline CDR1 MNHNY, CDR2 SVGAGI (reference sequence). With 2 bases clipped from V and 8 bases from J, the junction kept 8 bases outside the gene matches. The CDR3 spans 14 residues. The CDR3 loop is CASSYDGQVSGYTF. The CDR3 DNA reads as TGTGCCAGCAGTTACGACGGACAGGTATCGGGCTACACCTTC.